This T cell receptor beta chain originates from a study of blood T cell repertoires in COVID-19. Study in general: The analysed material was cDNA or gDNA that came from T cells, B-cell-depleted T cells, or PBMCs.

In germline, CDR1 is LGHNA, CDR2 YSLEER. The CDR3 has 15 amino acids. Trimming cost V 0 bases and J 3 bases, with 10 bases left between them. Clones were read by immunoSEQ multiplex PCR, and TCRdb kept only the in-frame ones, dropping some. The sample lists 200,000 to 250,000 clones; around 83% were seen once. The sequenced material came from peripheral blood. The chain couples TRBV4-3 to TRBJ2-3; the D gene is possibly TRBD1 (6 bases). The sequence came from a woman aged 45 to 65 with acute or convalescent COVID-19. The CDR3 DNA sequence: TGCGCCAGCAGCCAAGAATGGACAGAAACAGATACGCAGTATTTT. This gives the protein CASSQEWTETDTQYF.